Below, 24 T cell receptor beta chains from the same sample are listed, as sequenced in a study of T cells in women clearing cervical HPV infection. The data were produced by immunoSEQ multiplex PCR, yet TCRdb's version contains in-frame clones alone and is incomplete. Its table records 25,000 to 40,000 clones. Sequences were obtained from blood buffy coat. Receptors were obtained from a woman between 18 and 70 years old with a cervical HPV16 infection that either progressed to CIN3+ or cleared (not recorded which).

Details on this clone: The observed sequence ends 3 residues before the CDR3 terminus, with the missing tail filled in from the germline J gene. The chain uses TRBV11-1 and TRBJ2-7; TRBD1 aligns across 8 bases. The CDR3 is made up of 15 amino acids. V lost 5 bases and J lost 3; bases outside the gene matches: 9. Germline V gives CDR1 SGHAT, CDR2 FQDESV (reference sequence). The part of the CDR3 DNA that was read is TGTGCCAGCAGCCCTCGGACAGGGCGCTTCTACGAG. It yields the protein CASSPRTGRFYE. The CDR3 in full is CASSPRTGRFYEQYF.

With regard to this clone: The CDR3 goes on 3 residues after the read ends, and that part is filled in from the germline J gene. The rearrangement links TRBV30 to TRBJ1-5; the D gene is possibly TRBD1 (6 bases). This CDR3 has 11 amino acids. Per the germline V gene, CDR1 is GTSNPN and CDR2 is SVGIG (reference sequence). CDR3: CAWVQGTPQHF. The CDR3 DNA, read in part, is TGTGCCTGGGTACAGGGTACTCCC. The complete variable domain, with remaining parts taken from reference TRBV30 and TRBJ1-5, reads SQTIHQWPATLVQPVGSPLSLECTVEGTSNPNLYWYRQAAGRGLQLLFYSVGIGQISSEVPQNLSASRPQDRQFILSSKKLLLSDSGFYLCAWVQGTPQHFGDGTRLSIL.

Turning to this clone: Sequencing ends 3 residues short of the CDR3 end; the germline J gene provides the rest. This chain uses TRBV2 with TRBJ2-3; 13 nucleotides match TRBD2. CDR3 length equals 15 residues. Germline loops: CDR1 SNHLY, CDR2 FYNNEI. The CDR3 here is CASRPGLAGQETQYF. CDR3 bases read: TGTGCCAGCAGGCCGGGACTAGCGGGACAAGAGACG.

A word on this clone: The read finishes 3 residues shy of the CDR3 end, and the germline J gene is used to complete it. Other DNA variants within this sample encode the same CDR3. V gene TRBV2 combines with J gene TRBJ1-4; TRBD1 agrees at 11 bases. V lost 6 bases, J lost 8 bases, and 8 bases stayed unmatched. The CDR3 length is 15 residues. Germline lookup yields CDR1 SNHLY and CDR2 FYNNEI. CDR3 DNA (partial): TGTGCCAGCAGAAGGACAGGGGGCAAAGGCGAAAAA. This gives the protein CASRRTGGKGEK. In full, the CDR3 reads CASRRTGGKGEKLFF.

Worth noting for this clone: The read ends 3 residues shy of where the CDR3 ends; the end is completed using the germline J gene. The rearrangement uses TRBV5-1 and TRBJ1-4, with TRBD1 as a possible D gene (6 bases). CDR3 size: 16 residues. CDR1 is SGHRS and CDR2 is YFSETQ in the germline V gene. The chain's CDR3 is CASSPLGGTLNSPLFF. The sequenced CDR3 bases are TGCGCCAGCAGCCCTCTGGGAGGGACATTAAATTCACCA.

Concerning this clone itself: From the germline J gene comes the end of the CDR3, since the read stops 3 residues before it. V gene TRBV20-1 combines with J gene TRBJ2-7; a weak D match, TRBD1 (5 bases). Germline values: CDR1 DFQATT, CDR2 SNEGSKA (reference sequence). With 2 bases removed from V and 4 bases from J, the gap between germline ends came to 12 bases. This CDR3 has 13 residues. The CDR3 region is CSARSDRPYEQYF. Partial CDR3 DNA: TGCAGTGCTAGAAGTGACAGACCATACGAG.

As regards this clone: The CDR3 end lies 3 residues beyond the end of the read and is filled in from the germline J gene. The chain links TRBV5-4 to TRBJ2-3; 16 bases are a match to TRBD2. This CDR3 is 16 amino acids long. Germline V CDR1 and CDR2: SGHNT, YYREEE (reference sequence). The chain's CDR3 is CASSSGLAGGAGAQYF. The part of the CDR3 DNA that was read is TGTGCCAGCAGCTCGGGACTAGCGGGAGGGGCCGGGGCG.

Remarks on this clone: A junction boundary mismatches the germline segment, possibly from a read error. The read finishes 3 residues shy of the CDR3 end, and the germline J gene is used to complete it. Other DNA sequences in the sample encode the same CDR3. V usage is TRBV19 and J usage is TRBJ1-3; a weak D match, TRBD1 (6 bases). The CDR3 runs 13 residues. Per germline, CDR1 LNHDA and CDR2 SQIVND (reference sequence). CDR3 bases read: TGTGCCAGTAGCCTTACAGGGCGAAACACG. It yields the protein CASSLTGRNT. From start to end, the CDR3 is CASSLTGRNTIYF. The full variable domain, in which reference TRBV19 and TRBJ1-3 provide the parts outside the CDR3, is DGGITQSPKYLFRKEGQNVTLSCEQNLNHDAMYWYRQDPGQGLRLIYYSQIVNDFQKGDIAEGYSVSREKKESFPLTVTSAQKNPTAFYLCASSLTGRNTIYFGEGSWLTVV.

Turning to this clone: A read error may produce the germline difference seen at one junction end. The DNA ends 3 residues before the CDR3 does, and the rest of the CDR3 is filled in from the germline J gene. The sample carries other DNA sequences with the same CDR3. V and J are TRBV29-1 and TRBJ1-3; D gene unclear. The CDR3 has 15 residues. The V gene's germline CDR1 is SQVTM and CDR2 ANQGSEA. The CDR3 spells CSVVGTAHSGNTIYF. Incomplete CDR3 DNA: TGCAGCGTTGTAGGCACAGCACACTCTGGAAACACG.

Remarks on this clone: The DNA ends 3 residues before the CDR3 does, and the rest of the CDR3 is filled in from the germline J gene. V and J are TRBV11-3 and TRBJ2-2; 10 positions match TRBD1. The germline CDR1 and CDR2 sequences are SGHNT and YENEEA. V shed 5 bases and J 7 bases; nucleotides not matched to a gene: 7. This CDR3 spans 15 amino acids. The sequenced part of the CDR3 DNA is TGTGCCAGCAGCCCCGGGACAGGGGAGGTCGGGGAG. It specifies CASSPGTGEVGE. In full, the CDR3 reads CASSPGTGEVGELFF.

Of note for this clone: The CDR3 end is not reached by the read, which stops 3 residues before it; the germline J gene fills it in. V and J are TRBV3-1 (or the pseudogene TRBV3-2) and TRBJ2-5, with unresolved D. The CDR3 totals 15 residues. Trimming shortened V by 0 bases and J by 6 bases, and 14 bases separated the two germline ends. Germline loops: CDR1 LGHDT, CDR2 YNNKEL (reference sequence). CDR3 bases read: TGTGCCAGCAGCCAAGACGTGCCATCGGTTAAGACC. Translating gives CASSQDVPSVKT. The complete CDR3 protein is CASSQDVPSVKTQYF.

About this clone: The CDR3 goes on 3 residues after the read ends, and that part is filled in from the germline J gene. J is TRBJ1-2 and V is TRBV13, with a possible D match to TRBD1 (6 bases). Germline assignment: CDR1 PRHDT and CDR2 FYEKMQ (reference sequence). CDR3 size: 13 residues. The CDR3 DNA, read in part, is TGTGCCAGCAGCCCTTGGGGGGCGGGGGGA. This translates into CASSPWGAGG. The CDR3, in full, reads CASSPWGAGGYTF.

With regard to this clone: The CDR3 end lies 3 residues beyond the end of the read and is filled in from the germline J gene. The chain carries TRBV19 and TRBJ1-1; a possible D gene is TRBD1 (5 bases). CDR3 length: 13 amino acids. The germline V gene encodes CDR1 LNHDA and CDR2 SQIVND (reference sequence). CDR3 sequence reads: CASSAAGRLGAFF. The covered CDR3 bases are TGTGCCAGTAGTGCAGCAGGGAGGCTAGGG. The whole variable domain, remainder taken from reference TRBV19 and TRBJ1-1, is DGGITQSPKYLFRKEGQNVTLSCEQNLNHDAMYWYRQDPGQGLRLIYYSQIVNDFQKGDIAEGYSVSREKKESFPLTVTSAQKNPTAFYLCASSAAGRLGAFFGQGTRLTVV.

About this clone: The read stops 3 residues short of the end of the CDR3; the missing end is completed from the germline J gene. This chain links TRBV5-1 with TRBJ1-4; 7 bases are shared with TRBD1. V was pared by 4 bases and J by 3 bases, with 6 bases of the junction left unmatched. This CDR3 has 15 residues. Germline CDR1 SGHRS, CDR2 YFSETQ. The covered CDR3 bases are TGCGCCAGCAGCACAACAGGGGTAGCTAATGAAAAA. Its translation: CASSTTGVANEK. The whole CDR3 reads CASSTTGVANEKLFF.

A remark on this clone: Read data end 3 residues before the CDR3 end; the end is taken from the germline J gene. This chain connects TRBV6-2 or TRBV6-3 to TRBJ1-5; D is possibly TRBD1 (6 bases). V shed 6 bases and J shed 4 bases, with 10 bases lying between them. The CDR3 has 13 residues. The germline V gene encodes CDR1 MNHEY and CDR2 SVGEGT. Partial CDR3 DNA: TGTGCCAGCAGGCTACAGGGTAATCAGCCC. Its protein is CASRLQGNQP. From start to end, the CDR3 is CASRLQGNQPQHF.

Concerning this clone itself: The read ends 3 residues shy of where the CDR3 ends; the end is completed using the germline J gene. The chain has TRBV12-5 and TRBJ2-5; the D gene is possibly TRBD2 (6 bases). The CDR3 runs 15 residues. The germline V gene encodes CDR1 LGHNT and CDR2 FRNRAP. V lost 7 bases and J 3 bases, leaving 18 bases between the germline ends. CDR3 sequence reads: CASVPHGGLEETQYF. Partial CDR3 DNA: TGTGCTAGTGTTCCCCACGGGGGATTAGAAGAGACC.

Of note for this clone: Read data end 3 residues before the CDR3 end; the end is taken from the germline J gene. The chain employs TRBV12-3 or TRBV12-4 and TRBJ2-1; 12 bases fit TRBD2. With 6 bases clipped from V and 5 bases from J, the junction kept 2 bases outside the gene matches. This CDR3 region has 14 residues. CDR3 sequence reads: CASRGLAGHNEQFF. CDR3 bases read: TGTGCCAGCAGGGGACTAGCGGGCCACAATGAG.

Remarks on this clone: The read ends 3 residues early relative to the CDR3; the germline J gene fills the gap. The rearrangement links TRBV5-1 to TRBJ1-1, with a possible D match to TRBD1 (5 bases). V was pared by 0 bases and J by 6 bases, with 18 bases between. In germline, CDR1 is SGHRS, CDR2 YFSETQ. The CDR3 has 16 amino acids. CDR3 amino acids: CASSLVAPRDSSEAFF. The sequenced part of the CDR3 DNA is TGCGCCAGCAGCTTGGTTGCGCCCAGGGACTCTTCTGAA.

With respect to this clone: The CDR3 end falls 3 residues outside the read, so it is completed with the germline J gene. The chain recombines TRBV29-1 with TRBJ1-2; D is uncertain. The V gene lost 0 bases and the J gene lost 6 bases, with 8 bases spanning the gap. This CDR3 spans 12 amino acids. Germline V lookup: CDR1 SQVTM, CDR2 ANQGSEA. CDR3 protein: CSVEDLTDGYTF. The part of the CDR3 DNA that was read is TGCAGCGTTGAAGATCTCACAGATGGC. The full variable domain, rest sourced from reference TRBV29-1 and TRBJ1-2, is SAVISQKPSRDICQRGTSLTIQCQVDSQVTMMFWYRQQPGQSLTLIATANQGSEATYESGFVIDKFPISRPNLTFSTLTVSNMSPEDSSIYLCSVEDLTDGYTFGSGTRLTVV.

Worth noting for this clone: The missing CDR3 end, 3 residues past where the read stops, is filled in from the germline J gene. The chain couples TRBV7-2 to TRBJ2-5, with 7 bases lining up with TRBD2. The CDR3 has 17 residues. Germline V gene lookup returns CDR1 SGHTA and CDR2 FQGNSA. The ends lost 0 bases at V and 1 base at J; junction bases unmatched: 8. The CDR3 spells CASSLAWTRTFQETQYF. CDR3 DNA (partial): TGTGCCAGCAGCTTAGCATGGACTAGAACTTTCCAAGAGACC.

A remark on this clone: From the germline J gene comes the end of the CDR3, since the read stops 3 residues before it. The chain employs TRBV20-1 and TRBJ1-2; D unclear. Germline CDR1 DFQATT, CDR2 SNEGSKA (reference sequence). V shed 0 bases and J shed 7 bases, with 15 bases lying between them. CDR3 length: 14 amino acids. CDR3 bases read: TGCAGTGCTAGAGACCAAGGGCGAAGCCTTGGC. It is translated as CSARDQGRSLG. The complete CDR3 protein is CSARDQGRSLGYTF.

Concerning this clone itself: Read sequence stops 3 residues before the CDR3 end, and the germline J gene provides the missing end. V usage is TRBV19 and J usage is TRBJ1-2, with TRBD1 matching over 12 bases. The CDR3 sequence is 13 residues long. Germline assignment: CDR1 LNHDA and CDR2 SQIVND (reference sequence). The CDR3 reads CASKGQGADGYTF. The sequenced CDR3 bases are TGTGCCAGCAAGGGACAGGGGGCGGACGGC.

CDR3 region: CASSEGQSHQPQYF. The covered CDR3 bases are TGTGCCAGCAGTGAGGGACAGTCCCATCAGCCG. This chain joins TRBV2 and TRBJ2-3, with 7 nucleotides matching TRBD1. The CDR3 is cut off 3 residues early in the read; its end comes from the germline J gene. This CDR3 has 14 residues. Germline CDR1 SNHLY, CDR2 FYNNEI.

About this clone itself: At one boundary the junction diverges from the germline segment, which might be a read error. From the germline J gene comes the end of the CDR3, since the read stops 3 residues before it. The sample contains more than one DNA sequence encoding this CDR3. The chain uses TRBV7-8 and TRBJ1-3, with 8 bases aligning to TRBD1. CDR1 is SGHVS, CDR2 FQNEAQ, per germline. The CDR3 has 16 amino acids. The part of the CDR3 DNA that was read is TGTGCCAGCAGTTCTAGACAGGGGATCGCTGGAAACACA. Its translation is CASSSRQGIAGNT. The entire CDR3 protein reads CASSSRQGIAGNTIYF.